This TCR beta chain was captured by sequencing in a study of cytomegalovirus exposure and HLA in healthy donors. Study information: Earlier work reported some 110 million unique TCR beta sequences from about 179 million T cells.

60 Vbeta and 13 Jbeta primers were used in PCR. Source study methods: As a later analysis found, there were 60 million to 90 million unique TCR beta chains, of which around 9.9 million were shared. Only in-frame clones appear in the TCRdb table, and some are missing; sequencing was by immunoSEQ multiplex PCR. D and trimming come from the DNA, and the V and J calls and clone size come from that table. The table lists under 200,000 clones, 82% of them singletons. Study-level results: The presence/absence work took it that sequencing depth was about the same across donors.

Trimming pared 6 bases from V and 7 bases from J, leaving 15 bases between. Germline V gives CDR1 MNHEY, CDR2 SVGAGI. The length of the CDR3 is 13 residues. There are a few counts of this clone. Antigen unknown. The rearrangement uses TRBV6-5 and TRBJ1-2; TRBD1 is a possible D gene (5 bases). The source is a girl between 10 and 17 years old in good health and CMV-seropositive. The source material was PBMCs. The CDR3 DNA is TGTGCCAGCAGCAGGGTCTCCGATCCTGGCTACACCTTC. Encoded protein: CASSRVSDPGYTF.